This entry is about one TCR beta chain. The CDR3 extends over 16 amino acids. CDR1 is ENHRY and CDR2 is SYGVKD in the germline V gene. No DNA is given; TCRdb re-called the 5' RACE reads and lists each CDR3 protein once. The data show approximately 150,000 distinct CDR3 sequences, and the top ten clones hold less than 15%. The data were taken from a study of T cells expressing NK-cell markers. The chain uses TRBV10-3 and TRBJ1-2; TCRdb's D gene call, TRBD1, goes unchecked for lack of DNA. This receptor was taken from a man between 18 and 29 years old in good health. Source material: blood T cells: a sorted CD56 or NKG2C T cell subset, CD4+ or CD8+ T cells, or bulk PBMC T cells (not recorded which). The CDR3 loop reads CAISDPTGELVYGYTF.